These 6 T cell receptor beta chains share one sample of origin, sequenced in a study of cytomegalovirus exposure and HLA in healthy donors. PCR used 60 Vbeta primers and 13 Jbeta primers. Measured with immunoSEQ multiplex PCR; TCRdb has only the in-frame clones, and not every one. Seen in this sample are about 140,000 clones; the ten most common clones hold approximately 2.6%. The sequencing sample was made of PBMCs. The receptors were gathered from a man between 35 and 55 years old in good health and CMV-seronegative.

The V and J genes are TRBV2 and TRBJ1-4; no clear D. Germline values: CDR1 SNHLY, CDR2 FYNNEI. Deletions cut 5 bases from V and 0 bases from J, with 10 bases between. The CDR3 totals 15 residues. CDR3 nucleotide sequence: TGTGCCAGCAGTCCAGAGGCCGCAACTAATGAAAAACTGTTTTTT. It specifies CASSPEAATNEKLFF.

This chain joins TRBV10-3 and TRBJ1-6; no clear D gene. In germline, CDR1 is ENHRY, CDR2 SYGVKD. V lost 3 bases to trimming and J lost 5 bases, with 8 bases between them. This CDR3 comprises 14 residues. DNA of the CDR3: TGTGCCATCAGTGAAAAACGGGATAATTCACCCCTCCACTTT. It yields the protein CAISEKRDNSPLHF.

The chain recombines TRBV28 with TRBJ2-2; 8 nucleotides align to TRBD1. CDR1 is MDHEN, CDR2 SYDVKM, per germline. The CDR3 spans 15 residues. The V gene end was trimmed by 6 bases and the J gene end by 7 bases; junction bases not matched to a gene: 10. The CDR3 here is CASSSQGAWGGELFF. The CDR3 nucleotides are TGTGCCAGCAGCTCGCAGGGGGCGTGGGGCGGGGAGCTGTTTTTT.

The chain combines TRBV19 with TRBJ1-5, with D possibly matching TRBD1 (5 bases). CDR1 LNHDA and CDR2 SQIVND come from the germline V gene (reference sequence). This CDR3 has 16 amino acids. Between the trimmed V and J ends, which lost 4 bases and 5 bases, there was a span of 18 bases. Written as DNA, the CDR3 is TGTGCCAGTAGTAGCCCCAGGGCCTCCCGGGATCAGCCCCAGCATTTT. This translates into CASSSPRASRDQPQHF.

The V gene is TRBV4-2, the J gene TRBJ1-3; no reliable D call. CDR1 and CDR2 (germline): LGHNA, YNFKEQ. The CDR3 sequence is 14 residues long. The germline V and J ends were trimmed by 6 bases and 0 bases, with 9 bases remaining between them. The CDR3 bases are TGTGCCAGCAGTGACTCCAGCTCTGGAAACACCATATATTTT. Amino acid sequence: CASSDSSSGNTIYF.

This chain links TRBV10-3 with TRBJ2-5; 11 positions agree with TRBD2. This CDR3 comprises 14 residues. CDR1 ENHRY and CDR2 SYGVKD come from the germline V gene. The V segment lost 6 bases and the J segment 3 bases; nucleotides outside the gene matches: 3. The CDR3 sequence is CAIRPGLAEETQYF. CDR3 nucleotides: TGTGCCATCAGACCGGGACTAGCGGAAGAGACCCAGTACTTC.